The 22 T cell receptor beta chains given below trace back to one sample, sequenced in a study of beta chain features in type 1 diabetes. Study-wide results and limits: Moderately but significantly shorter TCRB CDR3s were found in Type 1 diabetes patients in all four CD4+ subsets.

The antigens for these receptors are not known. As every portion of the isolated RNA was reverse transcribed, the sequencing read expressed TCRB transcripts. The protocol was immunoSEQ multiplex PCR, while the TCRdb copy is restricted to in-frame clones and leaves out a portion. The table includes about 260,000 clones, 20% detected once. Sequencing input: naive CD4+ T cells from blood. Every receptor here comes from a woman aged 40 to 50 with type 1 diabetes.

J is TRBJ1-1 and V is TRBV9; D is possibly TRBD1 (5 bases). V was cut by 3 bases and J by 1 base, with 16 bases left in between. In germline, CDR1 is SGDLS, CDR2 YYNGEE. This CDR3 contains 16 residues. The CDR3 loop is CASSAGDGQGNTEAFF. The CDR3 bases are TGTGCCAGCAGCGCGGGGGACGGGCAGGGGAACACTGAAGCTTTCTTT.

This clone was found a few times. The V call is TRBV19, the J call TRBJ2-1; 11 positions agree with TRBD2. V shed 4 bases, J shed 7 bases, and the junction held 0 bases outside the gene matches. Germline V CDR1 and CDR2: LNHDA, SQIVND (reference sequence). The CDR3 covers 13 residues. CDR3 in amino acids: CASSTSGRNEQFF. CDR3 in DNA: TGTGCCAGTAGTACTAGCGGGAGGAATGAGCAGTTCTTC.

V usage is TRBV5-1 and J usage is TRBJ2-3; 12 bases line up with TRBD2. The CDR3 loop spans 16 amino acids. Germline V gene sequence: CDR1 SGHRS, CDR2 YFSETQ. J gave up 2 bases and V 2 bases, and 3 bases lay outside the gene matches. CDR3 nucleotides: TGCGCCAGCAGCTTACTAGCGGGGGGATACACAGATACGCAGTATTTT. Residues: CASSLLAGGYTDTQYF.

The V call is TRBV25-1, the J call TRBJ2-1, with 7 positions matching TRBD2. Germline V gives CDR1 MGHDK, CDR2 SYGVNS. The V and J ends lost 6 bases and 7 bases, in that order; junction bases with no gene match: 15. This CDR3 is built from 16 residues. Here the CDR3 DNA reads TGTGCCAGCAGCCCTGGGGGTTCGCGGGAGTATAATGAGCAGTTCTTC. This encodes CASSPGGSREYNEQFF.

This clone was observed a few times. This rearrangement joins TRBV2 to TRBJ2-1, with a possible D match to TRBD1 (6 bases). CDR1 and CDR2 from the germline V gene are SNHLY and FYNNEI. The CDR3 runs 15 residues. Trimming shortened V by 5 bases and J by 3 bases, and 14 bases separated the two germline ends. Written as DNA, the CDR3 is TGTGCCAGCAGTTTACTTCGGACAGACTACAATGAGCAGTTCTTC. It translates to CASSLLRTDYNEQFF.

This clone was seen a few times. The J gene is TRBJ2-7, the V gene TRBV29-1, with D hard to call. CDR3 size: 12 residues. Per the germline V gene, CDR1 is SQVTM and CDR2 is ANQGSEA. V lost 7 bases and J 0 bases, leaving 10 bases between the germline ends. The CDR3 DNA reads TGCAGCGCGGTCGTAAACTCCTACGAGCAGTACTTC. Translating gives CSAVVNSYEQYF.

A few counts support this clone. The gene calls are TRBV5-1 and TRBJ2-5, with TRBD2 identical over 9 bases. The CDR3 is made up of 14 amino acids. In germline, CDR1 is SGHRS, CDR2 YFSETQ. V lost 4 bases to trimming and J lost 5 bases; unmatched junction nucleotides: 6. The CDR3 here is CASSPTLAGETQYF. For the CDR3, the DNA is TGCGCCAGCAGCCCTACCCTAGCGGGGGAGACCCAGTACTTC.

This clone has a handful of counts. The rearrangement links TRBV5-1 to TRBJ2-7; TRBD1 is a possible D gene (6 bases). The CDR3 is made up of 12 amino acids. CDR1 and CDR2 (germline): SGHRS, YFSETQ. Trimming shortened V by 4 bases and J by 6 bases, and 11 bases separated the two germline ends. CDR3 coding DNA: TGCGCCAGCAGCGTTACAGGGACCGAGCAGTACTTC. It is translated as CASSVTGTEQYF.

This chain connects TRBV5-4 to TRBJ2-5, with D unresolved. The CDR3 has 15 amino acids. The germline V gene encodes CDR1 SGHNT and CDR2 YYREEE (reference sequence). With 2 bases removed from V and 2 bases from J, the gap between germline ends came to 13 bases. The CDR3 is CASSLGGASQETQYF. As DNA, the CDR3 is TGTGCCAGCAGCTTAGGTGGAGCTTCACAAGAGACCCAGTACTTC.

This clone was seen more than once but under ten times. Here the CDR3 DNA reads TGTGCCAGCAGCCAACAGGGGAACCAAGAGACCCAGTACTTC. Amino acids: CASSQQGNQETQYF. The rearrangement joins TRBV7-9 to TRBJ2-5; 7 bases match TRBD1. This CDR3 comprises 14 residues. Trimming took 5 bases from V and 0 from J; bases not matched to a gene: 3. From germline, CDR1 is SEHNR and CDR2 FQNEAQ (reference sequence).

The V call is TRBV28, the J call TRBJ1-2, with unresolved D. The ends were cut back, 6 bases at V and 3 bases at J, with 17 bases in the middle. Germline V gene data show CDR1 as MDHEN and CDR2 as SYDVKM. The CDR3 loop spans 15 amino acids. The CDR3 coding sequence is TGTGCCAGCAGGGCCACCCAGACAAAATACTATGGCTACACCTTC. It is translated as CASRATQTKYYGYTF.

This clone showed up just a few times. The chain employs TRBV29-1 and TRBJ1-1, with D unresolved. The germline gives CDR1 SQVTM, CDR2 ANQGSEA. Deletions cut 4 bases from V and 6 bases from J, with 6 bases between. The CDR3 spans 10 residues. CDR3 amino acids: CSVGSAEAFF. The CDR3 DNA is TGCAGCGTTGGTAGCGCTGAAGCTTTCTTT. The full variable domain, its missing parts supplied by reference TRBV29-1 and TRBJ1-1, is SAVISQKPSRDICQRGTSLTIQCQVDSQVTMMFWYRQQPGQSLTLIATANQGSEATYESGFVIDKFPISRPNLTFSTLTVSNMSPEDSSIYLCSVGSAEAFFGQGTRLTVV.

The rearrangement links TRBV4-1 to TRBJ1-2; D remains unclear. There are 13 residues in the CDR3. V was clipped by 4 bases and J by 8 bases, with 14 bases between them. Per germline, CDR1 MGHRA and CDR2 YSYEKL. The CDR3 is CASSPLGLGGYTF. CDR3 DNA sequence: TGCGCCAGCAGCCCGCTTGGACTCGGCGGCTACACCTTC.

This clone has more than one count but fewer than ten. The chain joins TRBV18 to TRBJ1-5, with 10 bases identical to TRBD1. The CDR3 extends over 15 amino acids. CDR1 is KGHSH and CDR2 is LQKENI in the germline V gene. After removal of 6 bases from V and 2 bases from J, the junction contained 4 bases not matched to a gene. In DNA, the CDR3 is TGTGCCAGCTCGGAGGGGACAGGGGGCAATCAGCCCCAGCATTTT. Protein product: CASSEGTGGNQPQHF.

CDR3 residues: CASSPGGQGDQPQHF. CDR3 coding DNA: TGTGCCAGCTCACCAGGGGGCCAGGGGGATCAGCCCCAGCATTTT. This chain connects TRBV18 to TRBJ1-5, with 7 bases aligning to TRBD1. The germline gives CDR1 KGHSH, CDR2 LQKENI. Trimming removed 2 bases from V and 5 bases from J; junction bases left unmatched: 6. CDR3 size: 15 residues. Based on the CDR3 plus reference TRBV18 and TRBJ1-5, the full variable domain is NAGVMQNPRHLVRRRGQEARLRCSPMKGHSHVYWYRQLPEEGLKFMVYLQKENIIDESGMPKERFSAEFPKEGPSILRIQQVVRGDSAAYFCASSPGGQGDQPQHFGDGTRLSIL.

This clone occurred a few times. J is TRBJ2-7 and V is TRBV7-9, with 9 nucleotides matching TRBD2. CDR1 is SEHNR and CDR2 is FQNEAQ in the germline V gene (reference sequence). Trimming at V came to 1 base and at J to 3 bases, leaving 4 bases not matched to a gene. CDR3 length equals 15 residues. CDR3 bases: TGTGCCAGCAGCTTAGTGACTAGCGGTAACTACGAGCAGTACTTC. Amino acid sequence: CASSLVTSGNYEQYF. Looking up the rest from reference TRBV7-9 and TRBJ2-7 gives the full variable domain: DTGVSQNPRHKITKRGQNVTFRCDPISEHNRLYWYRQTLGQGPEFLTYFQNEAQLEKSRLLSDRFSAERPKGSFSTLEIQRTEQGDSAMYLCASSLVTSGNYEQYFGPGTRLTVT.

V is TRBV9 and J is TRBJ1-2; TRBD1 is a possible D gene (5 bases). Germline V CDR1 and CDR2: SGDLS, YYNGEE. V dropped 0 bases and J dropped 6 bases, with 12 bases sitting between them. The CDR3 sequence is 14 residues long. The CDR3, as DNA: TGTGCCAGCAGCGTAGGTTGGCCAGGGAATGGCTACACCTTC. Translating it yields CASSVGWPGNGYTF.

The sample holds a few counts of this clone. This sequence joins TRBV28 and TRBJ1-2; TRBD1 agrees at 9 bases. This CDR3 is built from 18 residues. The junction had 20 bases not matched to a gene; V was cut back by 7 bases and J by 5 bases. CDR1 MDHEN and CDR2 SYDVKM come from the germline V gene. CDR3 bases: TGTGCCAGCACTACAGCGGGGACAGGGTTGGGACTACTTTATGGCTACACCTTC. Its translation is CASTTAGTGLGLLYGYTF.

This clone was seen just once. The chain's CDR3 is CASNLGVAGGINTGELFF. The CDR3 nucleotides are TGTGCCAGCAACCTAGGGGTAGCGGGAGGGATAAACACCGGGGAGCTGTTTTTT. The chain joins TRBV9 to TRBJ2-2, with 11 bases lining up with TRBD2. Germline lookup yields CDR1 SGDLS and CDR2 YYNGEE. The CDR3 runs 18 residues. V dropped 6 bases and J dropped 2; count of bases not matched to a gene: 12.

The chain employs TRBV5-1 and TRBJ2-1; D may be TRBD2 (6 bases). Germline values: CDR1 SGHRS, CDR2 YFSETQ. The V end was cut by 5 bases, the J end by 0 bases, with 9 bases between. The CDR3 runs 14 residues. The CDR3 loop reads CASREAGSYNEQFF. The CDR3 nucleotides are TGCGCCAGCAGGGAAGCGGGCTCCTACAATGAGCAGTTCTTC.

In nucleotides, the CDR3 is TGTGCCAGCAGCCGGACAGGGGGCGGTACCGGGGAGCTGTTTTTT. Its protein is CASSRTGGGTGELFF. V usage is TRBV9 and J usage is TRBJ2-2; 11 bases are shared with TRBD1. V lost 4 bases to trimming and J lost 5 bases; unmatched junction nucleotides: 4. Germline V CDR1 and CDR2: SGDLS, YYNGEE. The CDR3 extends over 15 amino acids.

This sequence joins TRBV9 and TRBJ1-1; TRBD1 aligns across 12 bases. V was pared by 4 bases and J by 3 bases, with 7 bases of the junction left unmatched. The germline V gene has CDR1 SGDLS and CDR2 YYNGEE. The CDR3 has 16 residues. The CDR3: CASSTGQGAGDTEAFF. Here the CDR3 DNA reads TGTGCCAGCAGCACGGGACAGGGGGCCGGGGACACTGAAGCTTTCTTT.